The 8 T cell receptor beta chains below were found in one sample sequenced in a study of blood T cells in healthy people across ages. Next came a second PCR, run for about 6 to 11 cycles, which used a sample-barcoded 5' primer along with a J-beta primer mix. TCRdb used MiXCR to reprocess the 5' RACE reads, holding one entry per CDR3 protein. The repertoire holds over a million distinct CDR3 sequences, with roughly two fifths as singletons. Sequences were obtained from blood. These receptor sequences come from a woman between 18 and 30 years old in good health.

Concerning this clonotype itself: The junction differs from germline at one of its ends, possibly a read error. The V and J genes are TRBV7-9 and TRBJ1-5; D unclear. This CDR3 is 16 amino acids long. CDR1 and CDR2 from the germline V gene are SEHNR and FQNEAQ (reference sequence). CDR3 nucleotides: TGTGCCAGCAGCTTAGACGGCAGGCCGGGGAATCAGCACCAGCATTTT. Amino acid sequence: CASSLDGRPGNQHQHF.

This clonotype was seen once. The chain joins TRBV20-1 to TRBJ2-4, with 8 bases matching TRBD1. The CDR3 covers 14 residues. The V and J ends lost 3 bases and 3 bases, in that order; junction bases with no gene match: 4. Germline CDR1 reads DFQATT; CDR2 reads SNEGSKA (reference sequence). CDR3: CSARLQGVKNIQYF. The DNA for the CDR3 is TGCAGTGCTAGGCTACAGGGGGTCAAAAACATTCAGTACTTC.

This clonotype was recorded a few times. This chain uses TRBV12-3 or TRBV12-4 with TRBJ1-2; no clear D. The CDR3 contains 15 residues. Trimming took off 5 bases at V and 1 base at J, with 14 bases between the two ends. The CDR3 loop reads CASSGGERVNYGYTF. DNA of the CDR3: TGTGCCAGCAGTGGCGGGGAGAGGGTTAACTATGGCTACACCTTC.

The chain is built from TRBV7-9 and TRBJ1-6; 7 nucleotides match TRBD1. CDR3 length: 14 residues. V lost 3 bases, J lost 11 bases, and 7 bases stayed unmatched. CDR1 SEHNR and CDR2 FQNEAQ come from the germline V gene (reference sequence). Here the CDR3 DNA reads TGTGCCAGCAGCTTCACAGGGGTACGCCCACCCCTCCACTTT. It codes for CASSFTGVRPPLHF. Looking up the rest from reference TRBV7-9 and TRBJ1-6 gives the full variable domain: DTGVSQNPRHKITKRGQNVTFRCDPISEHNRLYWYRQTLGQGPEFLTYFQNEAQLEKSRLLSDRFSAERPKGSFSTLEIQRTEQGDSAMYLCASSFTGVRPPLHFGNGTRLTVT.

Ten or more counts support this clonotype. CDR3 in amino acids: CASSYSISNEQFF. The CDR3, as DNA: TGTGCCAGCAGTTACTCGATAAGTAATGAGCAGTTCTTC. The J gene is TRBJ2-1, the V gene TRBV6-5; D unclear. This CDR3 has 13 amino acids. Trimming pared 0 bases from V and 7 bases from J, leaving 7 bases between. Germline loops: CDR1 MNHEY, CDR2 SVGAGI.

The rearrangement uses TRBV20-1 and TRBJ2-7, with D tentatively TRBD1 or TRBD2 (5 bases each). V was clipped by 6 bases and J by 10 bases, with 19 bases between them. There are 12 residues in the CDR3. CDR1 is DFQATT, CDR2 SNEGSKA, per germline (reference sequence). The CDR3: CSASGEGWGQYF. The DNA for the CDR3 is TGCAGTGCGTCGGGTGAGGGGTGGGGCCAGTACTTC.

This clonotype appeared a few times. The rearrangement joins TRBV4-1 to TRBJ2-7, with D maybe TRBD2 (5 bases). The CDR3 runs to 17 residues. V shed 1 base and J shed 2 bases, with 18 bases lying between them. Germline loops: CDR1 MGHRA, CDR2 YSYEKL. CDR3 residues: CASSQVLTGIYTYEQYF. CDR3 DNA sequence: TGCGCCAGCAGCCAAGTTCTTACCGGGATCTACACCTACGAGCAGTACTTC.

The rearrangement links TRBV7-2 to TRBJ2-3; 13 bases match TRBD2. This CDR3 is built from 16 residues. V shed 5 bases, J shed 9 bases, and the junction held 11 bases outside the gene matches. CDR1 and CDR2 from the germline V gene are SGHTA and FQGNSA. The chain's CDR3 is CASSPPTSGGARTQYF. The CDR3 nucleotides are TGTGCCAGCAGCCCCCCAACTAGCGGGGGGGCACGGACGCAGTATTTT.